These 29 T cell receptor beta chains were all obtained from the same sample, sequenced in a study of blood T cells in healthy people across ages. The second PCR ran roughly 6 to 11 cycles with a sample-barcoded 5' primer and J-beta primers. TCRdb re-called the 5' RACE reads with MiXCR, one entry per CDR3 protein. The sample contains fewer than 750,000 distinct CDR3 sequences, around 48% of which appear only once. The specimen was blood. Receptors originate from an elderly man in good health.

CDR3 in DNA: TGCAGCGGTAGCCCCGGGCGGGCCGGGGAGCTGTTTTTT. Translated: CSGSPGRAGELFF. This sequence joins TRBV29-1 and TRBJ2-2; tentatively, D is TRBD2 (5 bases). Trimming removed 7 bases from V and 6 bases from J, with 15 bases in between. The CDR3 runs to 13 residues. The germline V gene has CDR1 SQVTM and CDR2 ANQGSEA.

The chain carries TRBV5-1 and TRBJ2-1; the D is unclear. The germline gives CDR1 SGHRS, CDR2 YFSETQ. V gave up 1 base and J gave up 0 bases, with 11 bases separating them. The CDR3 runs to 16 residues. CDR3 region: CASSLIPLSSYNEQFF. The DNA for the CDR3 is TGCGCCAGCAGCTTGATTCCGCTTAGCTCCTACAATGAGCAGTTCTTC.

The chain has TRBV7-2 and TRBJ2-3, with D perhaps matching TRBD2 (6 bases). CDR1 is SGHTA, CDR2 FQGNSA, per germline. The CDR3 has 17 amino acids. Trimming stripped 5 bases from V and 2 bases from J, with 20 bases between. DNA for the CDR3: TGTGCCAGCAGCCCCGGGGGTCCCATCCCCCCCACAGATACGCAGTATTTT. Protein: CASSPGGPIPPTDTQYF.

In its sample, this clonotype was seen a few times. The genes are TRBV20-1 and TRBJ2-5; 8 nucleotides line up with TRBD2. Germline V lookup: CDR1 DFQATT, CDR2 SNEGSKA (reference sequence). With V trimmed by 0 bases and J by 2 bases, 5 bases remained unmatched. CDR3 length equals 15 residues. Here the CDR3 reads CSARDIERGQETQYF. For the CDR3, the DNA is TGCAGTGCTAGAGATATCGAGCGGGGGCAAGAGACCCAGTACTTC.

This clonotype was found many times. The CDR3 is CASRPDRPLEPQHF. The CDR3 nucleotides are TGTGCCAGCAGACCGGACAGACCCTTAGAGCCCCAGCATTTT. The chain is built from TRBV6-5 and TRBJ1-5; D might be TRBD1 (6 bases). Germline CDR1 and CDR2: MNHEY and SVGAGI. V shed 6 bases and J shed 8 bases, with 17 bases lying between them. The CDR3 loop spans 14 amino acids.

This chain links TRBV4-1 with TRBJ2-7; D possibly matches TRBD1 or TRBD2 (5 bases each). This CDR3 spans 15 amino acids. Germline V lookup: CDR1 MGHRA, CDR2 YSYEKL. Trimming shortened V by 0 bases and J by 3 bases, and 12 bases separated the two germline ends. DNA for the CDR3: TGCGCCAGCAGCCAAGACGCCAGGGACGACTACGAGCAGTACTTC. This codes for CASSQDARDDYEQYF.

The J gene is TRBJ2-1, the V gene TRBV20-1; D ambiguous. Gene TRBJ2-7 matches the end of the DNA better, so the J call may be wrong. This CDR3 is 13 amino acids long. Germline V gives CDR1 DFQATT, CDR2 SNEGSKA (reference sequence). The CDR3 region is CSAASVGNNEQYF. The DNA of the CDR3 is TGCAGTGCCGCCTCGGTGGGTAACAATGAGCAGTACTTC.

The CDR3 region is CASSSQSNEQFF. The DNA of the CDR3 is TGTGCCAGCAGCTCACAGAGCAATGAGCAGTTCTTC. V usage is TRBV5-6 and J usage is TRBJ2-1; no clear D. V was pared by 3 bases and J by 6 bases, with 7 bases between. Germline values: CDR1 SGHDT, CDR2 YYEEEE. CDR3 length equals 12 residues.

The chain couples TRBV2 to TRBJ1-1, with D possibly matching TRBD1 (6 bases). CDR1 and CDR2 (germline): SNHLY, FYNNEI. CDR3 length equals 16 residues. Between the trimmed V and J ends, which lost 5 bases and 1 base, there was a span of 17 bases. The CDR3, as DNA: TGTGCCAGCAGTTCGACATCGGGACAAAGGAACACTGAAGCTTTCTTT. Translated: CASSSTSGQRNTEAFF.

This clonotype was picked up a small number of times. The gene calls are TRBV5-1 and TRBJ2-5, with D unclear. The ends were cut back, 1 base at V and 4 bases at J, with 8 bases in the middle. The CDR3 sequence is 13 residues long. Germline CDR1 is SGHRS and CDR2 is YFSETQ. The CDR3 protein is CASSLNGIETQYF. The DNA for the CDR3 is TGCGCCAGCAGCTTGAATGGGATAGAGACCCAGTACTTC.

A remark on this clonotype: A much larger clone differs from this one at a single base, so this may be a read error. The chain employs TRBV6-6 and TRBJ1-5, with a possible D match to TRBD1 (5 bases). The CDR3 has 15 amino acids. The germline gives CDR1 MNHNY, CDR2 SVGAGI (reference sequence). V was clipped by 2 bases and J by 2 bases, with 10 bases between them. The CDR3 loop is CASSYARAGNQPQHF. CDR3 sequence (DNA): TGTGCCAGCAGTTACGCCAGGGCGGGCAATCAGCCCCAGCATTTT.

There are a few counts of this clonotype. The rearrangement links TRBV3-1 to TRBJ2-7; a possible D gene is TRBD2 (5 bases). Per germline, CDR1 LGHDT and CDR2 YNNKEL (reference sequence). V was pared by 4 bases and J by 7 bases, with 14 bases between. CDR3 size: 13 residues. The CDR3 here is CASSPKAPGEQYF. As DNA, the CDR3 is TGTGCCAGCAGCCCCAAAGCCCCGGGGGAGCAGTACTTC.

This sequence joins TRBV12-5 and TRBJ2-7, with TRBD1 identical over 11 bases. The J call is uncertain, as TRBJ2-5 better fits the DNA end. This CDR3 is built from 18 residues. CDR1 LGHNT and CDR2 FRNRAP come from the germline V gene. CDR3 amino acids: CASGLDPGTGGFGETQYF. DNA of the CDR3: TGTGCTAGTGGTTTGGACCCCGGGACAGGGGGTTTCGGGGAGACCCAGTACTTC.

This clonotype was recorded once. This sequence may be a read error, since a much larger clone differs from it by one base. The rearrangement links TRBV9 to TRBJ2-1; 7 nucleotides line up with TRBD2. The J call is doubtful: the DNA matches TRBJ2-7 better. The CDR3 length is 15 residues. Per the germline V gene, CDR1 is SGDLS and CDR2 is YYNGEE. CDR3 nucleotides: TGTGCCAGCAGCGCCCTAGCGGTCTCCTACAATGAGCAGTACTTC. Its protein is CASSALAVSYNEQYF.

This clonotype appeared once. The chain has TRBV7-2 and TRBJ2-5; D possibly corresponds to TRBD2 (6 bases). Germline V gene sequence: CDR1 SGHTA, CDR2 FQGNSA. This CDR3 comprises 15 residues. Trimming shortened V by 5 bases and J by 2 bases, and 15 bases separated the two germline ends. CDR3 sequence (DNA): TGTGCCAGCAGCCTTTTCGGGAGCACTCAAGAGACCCAGTACTTC. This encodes CASSLFGSTQETQYF.

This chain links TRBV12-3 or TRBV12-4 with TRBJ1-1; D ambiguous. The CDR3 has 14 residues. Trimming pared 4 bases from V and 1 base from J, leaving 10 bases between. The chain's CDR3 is CASSSSNRNTEAFF. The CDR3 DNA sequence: TGTGCCAGCAGTTCCTCCAACAGGAACACTGAAGCTTTCTTT.

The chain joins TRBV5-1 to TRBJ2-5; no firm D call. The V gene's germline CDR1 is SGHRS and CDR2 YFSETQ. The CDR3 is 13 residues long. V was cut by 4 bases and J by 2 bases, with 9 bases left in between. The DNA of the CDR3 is TGCGCCAGCAGCGCCGGACCACAAGAGACCCAGTACTTC. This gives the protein CASSAGPQETQYF.

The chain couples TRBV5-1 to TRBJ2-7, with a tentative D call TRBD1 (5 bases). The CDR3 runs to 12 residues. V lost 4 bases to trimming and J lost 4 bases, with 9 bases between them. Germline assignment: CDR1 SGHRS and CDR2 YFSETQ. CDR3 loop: CASSTGHYEQYF. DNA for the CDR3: TGCGCCAGCAGCACAGGTCATTACGAGCAGTACTTC.

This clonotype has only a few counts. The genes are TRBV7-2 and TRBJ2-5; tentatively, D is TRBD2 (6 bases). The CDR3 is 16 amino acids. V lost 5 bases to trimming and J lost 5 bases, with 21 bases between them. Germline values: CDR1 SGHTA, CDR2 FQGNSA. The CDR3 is CASSLRAGPGVETQYF. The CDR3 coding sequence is TGTGCCAGCAGCCTTAGAGCGGGCCCGGGTGTCGAGACCCAGTACTTC.

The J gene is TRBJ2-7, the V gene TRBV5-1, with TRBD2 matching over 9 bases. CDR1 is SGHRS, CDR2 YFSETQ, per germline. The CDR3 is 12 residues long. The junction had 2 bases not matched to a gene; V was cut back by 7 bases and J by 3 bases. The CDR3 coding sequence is TGCGCCAGCGGACTAGCGAGCTACGAGCAGTACTTC. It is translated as CASGLASYEQYF.

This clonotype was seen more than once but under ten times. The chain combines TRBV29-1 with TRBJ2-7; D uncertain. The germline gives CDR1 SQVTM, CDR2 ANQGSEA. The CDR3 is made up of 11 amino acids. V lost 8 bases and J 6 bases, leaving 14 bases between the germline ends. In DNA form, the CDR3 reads TGCAGCTCTAAATCTGGGGTCGAGCAGTACTTC. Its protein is CSSKSGVEQYF.

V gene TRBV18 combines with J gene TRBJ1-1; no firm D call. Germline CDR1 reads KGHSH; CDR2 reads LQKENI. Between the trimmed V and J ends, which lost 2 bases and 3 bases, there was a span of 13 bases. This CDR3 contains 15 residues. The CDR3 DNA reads TGTGCCAGCTCACCAGGAATAGGTGCTGACACTGAAGCTTTCTTT. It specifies CASSPGIGADTEAFF. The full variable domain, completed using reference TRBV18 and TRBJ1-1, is NAGVMQNPRHLVRRRGQEARLRCSPMKGHSHVYWYRQLPEEGLKFMVYLQKENIIDESGMPKERFSAEFPKEGPSILRIQQVVRGDSAAYFCASSPGIGADTEAFFGQGTRLTVV.

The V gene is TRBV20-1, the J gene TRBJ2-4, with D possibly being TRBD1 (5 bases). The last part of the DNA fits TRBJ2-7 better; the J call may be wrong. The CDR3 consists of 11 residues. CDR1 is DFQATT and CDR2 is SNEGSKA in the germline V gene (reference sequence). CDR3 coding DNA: TGCAGTGCTTACAGGAATTACGAGCAGTACTTC. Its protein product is CSAYRNYEQYF.

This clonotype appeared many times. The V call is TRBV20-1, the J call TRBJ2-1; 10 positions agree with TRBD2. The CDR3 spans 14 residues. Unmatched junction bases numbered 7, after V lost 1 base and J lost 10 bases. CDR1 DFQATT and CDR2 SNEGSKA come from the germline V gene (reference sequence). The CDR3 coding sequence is TGCAGTGCTAGAGGGCTAGCGGGAGTAAGGGAGCAGTTCTTC. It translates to CSARGLAGVREQFF.

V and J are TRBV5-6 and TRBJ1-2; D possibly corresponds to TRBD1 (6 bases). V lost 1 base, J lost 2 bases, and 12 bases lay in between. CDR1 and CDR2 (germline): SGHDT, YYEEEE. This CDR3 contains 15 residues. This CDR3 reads CASSLMDSYNYGYTF. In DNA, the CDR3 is TGTGCCAGCAGCTTGATGGACAGTTACAACTATGGCTACACCTTC. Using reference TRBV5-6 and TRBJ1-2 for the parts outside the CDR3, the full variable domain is DAGVTQSPTHLIKTRGQQVTLRCSPKSGHDTVSWYQQALGQGPQFIFQYYEEEERQRGNFPDRFSGHQFPNYSSELNVNALLLGDSALYLCASSLMDSYNYGYTFGSGTRLTVV.

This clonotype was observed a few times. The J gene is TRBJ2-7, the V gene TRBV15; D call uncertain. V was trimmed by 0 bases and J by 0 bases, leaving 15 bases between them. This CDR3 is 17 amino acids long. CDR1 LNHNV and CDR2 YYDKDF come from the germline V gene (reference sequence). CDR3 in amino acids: CATSRDVQAASSYEQYF. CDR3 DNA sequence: TGTGCCACCAGCAGAGATGTCCAGGCGGCCAGCTCCTACGAGCAGTACTTC.

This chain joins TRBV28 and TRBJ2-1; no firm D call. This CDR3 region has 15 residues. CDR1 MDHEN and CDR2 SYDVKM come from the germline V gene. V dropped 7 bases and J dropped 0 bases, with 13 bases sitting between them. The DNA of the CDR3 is TGTGCCAGCACTAACTACGGAAGCTCCTACAATGAGCAGTTCTTC. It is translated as CASTNYGSSYNEQFF.

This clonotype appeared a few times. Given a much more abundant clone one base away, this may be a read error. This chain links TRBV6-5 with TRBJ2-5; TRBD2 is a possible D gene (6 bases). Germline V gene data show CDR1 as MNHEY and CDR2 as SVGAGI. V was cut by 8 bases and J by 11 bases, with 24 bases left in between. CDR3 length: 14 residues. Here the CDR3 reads CASGRLGPRNEQYF. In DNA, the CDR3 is TGTGCCAGCGGTCGACTAGGGCCCCGCAATGAGCAGTACTTC.

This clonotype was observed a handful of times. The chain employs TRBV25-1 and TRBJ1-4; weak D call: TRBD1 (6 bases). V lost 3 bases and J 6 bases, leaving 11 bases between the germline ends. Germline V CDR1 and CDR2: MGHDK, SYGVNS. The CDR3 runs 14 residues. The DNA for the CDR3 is TGTGCCAGCAGTGACCCACGGACAGATGAAAAACTGTTTTTT. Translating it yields CASSDPRTDEKLFF.